These 24 T cell receptor beta chains came from one sample sequenced in a study of blood T cell repertoires in COVID-19. The protocol was immunoSEQ multiplex PCR, while the TCRdb copy is restricted to in-frame clones and leaves out a portion. The sample has 200,000 to 250,000 clones; about 80% are singletons. The sequencing input was peripheral blood. These receptors were collected from a woman between 25 and 40 years old who had recovered from COVID-19.

The chain recombines TRBV28 with TRBJ2-1; D possibly corresponds to TRBD2 (6 bases). In germline, CDR1 is MDHEN, CDR2 SYDVKM. V lost 11 bases, J lost 5 bases, and 16 bases lay in between. The CDR3 length is 13 residues. This CDR3 is CAVAQDYDNEQFF. The CDR3 DNA reads TGTGCCGTCGCCCAGGACTACGACAATGAGCAGTTCTTC.

The chain employs TRBV11-3 and TRBJ2-1; D possibly corresponds to TRBD2 (6 bases). Germline values: CDR1 SGHNT, CDR2 YENEEA. Between the trimmed V and J ends, which lost 5 bases and 13 bases, there was a span of 21 bases. This CDR3 has 14 residues. The CDR3 sequence is CASSPRGGNKLQFF. DNA for the CDR3: TGTGCCAGCAGCCCCCGCGGCGGGAATAAACTTCAGTTCTTC. The variable domain in full, with the rest retrieved from reference TRBV11-3 and TRBJ2-1, is EAGVVQSPRYKIIEKKQPVAFWCNPISGHNTLYWYLQNLGQGPELLIRYENEEAVDDSQLPKDRFSAERLKGVDSTLKIQPAELGDSAVYLCASSPRGGNKLQFFGPGTRLTVL.

The chain joins TRBV5-4 to TRBJ2-5; D might be TRBD2 (6 bases). This CDR3 contains 16 residues. Germline CDR1 and CDR2: SGHNT and YYREEE (reference sequence). V lost 4 bases and J lost 5, with 21 bases in between. The CDR3 coding sequence is TGTGCCAGCAGCCACAGCTCACTAGCCGTCGGGGAGACCCAGTACTTC. Protein sequence: CASSHSSLAVGETQYF. The variable domain in full, completed from reference TRBV5-4 and TRBJ2-5, reads ETGVTQSPTHLIKTRGQQVTLRCSSQSGHNTVSWYQQALGQGPQFIFQYYREEENGRGNFPPRFSGLQFPNYSSELNVNALELDDSALYLCASSHSSLAVGETQYFGPGTRLLVL.

CDR3 in amino acids: CASAVVPVTDTQYF. The CDR3 DNA reads TGTGCCAGTGCAGTGGTCCCAGTCACAGATACGCAGTATTTT. The genes are TRBV19 and TRBJ2-3; unclear D gene. The length of the CDR3 is 14 residues. Trimming took off 8 bases at V and 2 bases at J, with 14 bases between the two ends. CDR1 and CDR2 (germline): LNHDA, SQIVND (reference sequence). The full variable domain, completed using reference TRBV19 and TRBJ2-3, is DGGITQSPKYLFRKEGQNVTLSCEQNLNHDAMYWYRQDPGQGLRLIYYSQIVNDFQKGDIAEGYSVSREKKESFPLTVTSAQKNPTAFYLCASAVVPVTDTQYFGPGTRLTVL.

V usage is TRBV27 and J usage is TRBJ1-6, with D possibly matching TRBD1 (6 bases). There are 14 residues in the CDR3. Germline V gives CDR1 MNHEY, CDR2 SMNVEV (reference sequence). Trimming shortened V by 8 bases and J by 9 bases, and 17 bases separated the two germline ends. The CDR3 loop reads CASRFTGYASPLHF. The DNA of the CDR3 is TGTGCCAGCCGCTTCACAGGGTACGCTTCACCCCTCCACTTT.

The rearrangement links TRBV18 to TRBJ2-7; 7 nucleotides line up with TRBD1. The CDR3 consists of 13 residues. Trimming cost V 2 bases and J 4 bases; bases outside gene matches: 2. The V gene's germline CDR1 is KGHSH and CDR2 LQKENI. The CDR3 loop reads CASSPTGAYEQYF. DNA for the CDR3: TGTGCCAGCTCACCAACAGGGGCATACGAGCAGTACTTC.

J is TRBJ1-1 and V is TRBV6-6; D ambiguous. V was shortened by 3 bases and J by 6 bases, with 11 bases between the two germline ends. Per germline, CDR1 MNHNY and CDR2 SVGAGI (reference sequence). This CDR3 region has 13 residues. The CDR3 loop reads CASSYVQSAEAFF. The CDR3 coding sequence is TGTGCCAGCAGTTATGTACAGTCGGCTGAAGCTTTCTTT.

This chain connects TRBV19 to TRBJ2-5; 10 bases fit TRBD2. This CDR3 is 16 amino acids long. V shed 4 bases, J shed 5 bases, and the junction held 10 bases outside the gene matches. The V gene's germline CDR1 is LNHDA and CDR2 SQIVND (reference sequence). Here the CDR3 reads CASSNLPSGSLETQYF. The CDR3 nucleotides read TGTGCCAGTAGTAATCTTCCTAGCGGGAGTTTGGAGACCCAGTACTTC.

The chain uses TRBV18 and TRBJ2-2, with 8 bases lining up with TRBD2. J gave up 2 bases and V 4 bases, and 6 bases lay outside the gene matches. CDR1 is KGHSH and CDR2 is LQKENI in the germline V gene. The CDR3 is 16 residues long. This CDR3 reads CASSRDTSGNTGELFF. The CDR3 DNA is TGTGCCAGCTCACGAGACACTAGCGGAAACACCGGGGAGCTGTTTTTT.

V gene TRBV6-5 combines with J gene TRBJ1-1; 7 nucleotides match TRBD1. The trim removed 4 bases at V and 5 bases at J, leaving 10 bases unmatched. Germline V gene sequence: CDR1 MNHEY, CDR2 SVGAGI. This CDR3 is 15 amino acids long. Here the CDR3 reads CASSSRQGRETEAFF. Written as DNA, the CDR3 is TGTGCCAGCAGTTCTCGACAGGGAAGGGAAACTGAAGCTTTCTTT.

This clone has a handful of counts. The chain is built from TRBV2 and TRBJ2-7, with TRBD1 matching over 9 bases. Germline CDR1 SNHLY, CDR2 FYNNEI. The length of the CDR3 is 16 residues. V dropped 0 bases and J dropped 5; count of bases not matched to a gene: 8. The CDR3 spells CASSEANGDRVHEQYF. The CDR3 DNA is TGTGCCAGCAGTGAAGCGAACGGGGACAGGGTCCACGAGCAGTACTTC.

CDR3 sequence: CASSPGTSGVLEQFF. The CDR3 nucleotides are TGTGCCAGCAGTCCTGGGACTAGCGGCGTGCTTGAGCAGTTCTTC. The gene calls are TRBV28 and TRBJ2-1; 11 positions match TRBD2. The germline V gene has CDR1 MDHEN and CDR2 SYDVKM. V shed 5 bases, J shed 9 bases, and the junction held 9 bases outside the gene matches. The CDR3 contains 15 residues.

This sequence joins TRBV28 and TRBJ1-2; TRBD1 matches at 7 bases. The CDR3 loop spans 15 amino acids. V lost 2 bases to trimming and J lost 5 bases; unmatched junction nucleotides: 8. CDR1 is MDHEN, CDR2 SYDVKM, per germline. As DNA, the CDR3 is TGTGCCAGCAGTTTAGGAAACAGGGGAGGATATGGCTACACCTTC. This gives the protein CASSLGNRGGYGYTF.

The chain employs TRBV30 and TRBJ2-7; tentative D call: TRBD1 (5 bases). The germline V gene encodes CDR1 GTSNPN and CDR2 SVGIG (reference sequence). The CDR3 contains 14 residues. V gave up 0 bases and J gave up 2 bases, with 11 bases separating them. CDR3 sequence: CAWSVRPGTYEQYF. CDR3 in DNA: TGTGCCTGGAGTGTACGTCCAGGGACCTACGAGCAGTACTTC. Drawing the rest from reference TRBV30 and TRBJ2-7, the complete variable domain is SQTIHQWPATLVQPVGSPLSLECTVEGTSNPNLYWYRQAAGRGLQLLFYSVGIGQISSEVPQNLSASRPQDRQFILSSKKLLLSDSGFYLCAWSVRPGTYEQYFGPGTRLTVT.

V usage is TRBV28 and J usage is TRBJ1-6; no clear D gene. Germline V gene data show CDR1 as MDHEN and CDR2 as SYDVKM. There are 14 residues in the CDR3. Trimming removed 5 bases at V and 8 bases at J, with 13 bases between. CDR3 region: CASSPEGPDSPLHF. The CDR3 coding sequence is TGTGCCAGCAGTCCCGAGGGCCCCGATTCACCCCTCCACTTT.

The chain has TRBV3-1 (or the pseudogene TRBV3-2) and TRBJ1-5; D is possibly TRBD1 (5 bases). V gave up 0 bases and J gave up 7 bases, with 13 bases separating them. The CDR3 runs to 15 residues. CDR1 is LGHDT, CDR2 YNNKEL, per germline (reference sequence). In DNA, the CDR3 is TGTGCCAGCAGCCAAGACACAGGATTCTCCCAGCCCCAGCATTTT. It specifies CASSQDTGFSQPQHF.

The CDR3 DNA reads as TGTGCCAGCAGTTTTTTGGGACAGGGGATCGGCCAGCCCCAGCATTTT. As protein: CASSFLGQGIGQPQHF. The rearrangement uses TRBV28 and TRBJ1-5, with 10 bases matching TRBD1. The germline V gene encodes CDR1 MDHEN and CDR2 SYDVKM. CDR3 length: 16 amino acids. J gave up 7 bases and V 3 bases, and 9 bases lay outside the gene matches. Full variable domain (rest looked up from reference TRBV28 and TRBJ1-5): DVKVTQSSRYLVKRTGEKVFLECVQDMDHENMFWYRQDPGLGLRLIYFSYDVKMKEKGDIPEGYSVSREKKERFSLILESASTNQTSMYLCASSFLGQGIGQPQHFGDGTRLSIL.

The genes are TRBV6-5 and TRBJ2-7, with 8 bases aligning to TRBD1. Per germline, CDR1 MNHEY and CDR2 SVGAGI. The CDR3 covers 13 residues. V lost 1 base and J lost 6; bases outside the gene matches: 2. CDR3 nucleotide sequence: TGTGCCAGCAGTTACTGGACAGGGTTCGAGCAGTACTTC. It encodes CASSYWTGFEQYF.

This clone was detected a few times. This chain joins TRBV21-1 and TRBJ1-1; the table's D gene call, TRBD1, was not cross checked with the DNA. TRBV21-1 is listed as a pseudogene. This CDR3 is 15 amino acids long. CDR3 DNA: TGTGCCAGCAGCAACCCTTCAGGAAGGTTCACTGAAGCTTTCTTT. This encodes CASSNPSGRFTEAFF.

V usage is TRBV29-1 and J usage is TRBJ1-1; D is possibly TRBD1 (6 bases). Germline lookup yields CDR1 SQVTM and CDR2 ANQGSEA. V was shortened by 6 bases and J by 1 base, with 12 bases between the two germline ends. The CDR3 is 13 residues long. CDR3: CSVVTGPNTEAFF. CDR3 sequence (DNA): TGCAGCGTCGTAACAGGGCCGAACACTGAAGCTTTCTTT.

The rearrangement joins TRBV19 to TRBJ2-1; 10 bases align to TRBD2. Losses at the gene ends were 7 bases for V and 0 bases for J; bases not matched to a gene: 12. The CDR3 is made up of 18 amino acids. Germline CDR1 and CDR2: LNHDA and SQIVND (reference sequence). CDR3 sequence: CASTRGTSVFVSYNEQFF. The CDR3 bases are TGTGCCAGTACTCGCGGGACTAGCGTCTTCGTCTCCTACAATGAGCAGTTCTTC.

The chain employs TRBV5-6 and TRBJ2-5, with TRBD2 matching 7 bases. V gave up 3 bases and J gave up 5 bases; unmatched junction bases: 4. The CDR3 sequence is 13 residues long. Germline values: CDR1 SGHDT, CDR2 YYEEEE. The DNA for the CDR3 is TGTGCCAGCAGCTCAGCGGGGACGGAGACCCAGTACTTC. Encoded protein: CASSSAGTETQYF.

The sample holds a few counts of this clone. The rearrangement joins TRBV12-3 or TRBV12-4 to TRBJ1-1; D gene uncertain. The length of the CDR3 is 13 residues. Deletions cut 7 bases from V and 6 bases from J, with 15 bases between. This chain's CDR3 is CASTQGRGAEAFF. As DNA, the CDR3 is TGTGCCAGCACACAAGGGCGCGGGGCTGAAGCTTTCTTT.

This chain links TRBV6-5 with TRBJ1-1; D is uncertain. With 7 bases removed from V and 3 bases from J, the gap between germline ends came to 12 bases. The CDR3 is 13 residues long. In germline, CDR1 is MNHEY, CDR2 SVGAGI. The CDR3 nucleotides are TGTGCCAGCAACCGGGAGGGAGACACTGAAGCTTTCTTT. Translation: CASNREGDTEAFF.